This TCR beta chain was recovered during a study of immune evolution from preneoplasia to lung adenocarcinoma. This clone showed up just once. TCRdb keeps only in-frame clones here, not all; method: immunoSEQ multiplex PCR. The data contain about 14,000 clones, more than 80% of them seen just once; the ten biggest clones take up 4.2%. V was clipped by 1 base and J by 3 bases, with 13 bases between them. Germline CDR1 reads SGHRS; CDR2 reads YFSETQ. The CDR3 extends over 15 amino acids. The origin of this receptor is a person between 65 and 79 years old with lung adenocarcinoma. Sequenced material: FFPE minimally invasive lung adenocarcinoma tissue. The chain joins TRBV5-1 to TRBJ1-1; the D is unclear. The CDR3 DNA is TGCGCCAGCAGCTTGATGGGGAGTAGGGACACTGAAGCTTTCTTT. Translating gives CASSLMGSRDTEAFF.